This TCR beta chain was identified in a study of T cell changes during pregnancy in multiple sclerosis. The CDR3 sequence is 13 residues long. Germline V lookup: CDR1 PRHDT, CDR2 FYEKMQ (reference sequence). With 5 bases removed from V and 4 bases from J, the gap between germline ends came to 12 bases. TCRdb keeps only in-frame clones here, not all; method: immunoSEQ multiplex PCR. The table lists over 65,000 clones, 80% to 95% of them singletons. The sample in question was peripheral blood, obtained in the first trimester of pregnancy. The rearrangement joins TRBV13 to TRBJ2-7, with D tentatively TRBD2 (5 bases). The sequence was obtained from a female donor with multiple sclerosis, enrolled in a pregnancy study. This chain's CDR3 is CASSLRRGYEQYF. CDR3 coding DNA: TGTGCCAGCAGCCTCCGCCGGGGATACGAGCAGTACTTC.